This TCR beta chain derives from a study of T cell repertoires in aging, cancer and after chemotherapy. Study outcomes and limitations: In each cancer cohort, median generation probability increased across chemotherapy, suggesting thymic output rebounded. The repertoire data cannot show anything about immunological memory following chemotherapy.

TCR beta rearrangements were amplified from peripheral blood genomic DNA. This clonotype was observed a handful of times. Its antigen is not identified. A mixed TRB-A/B primer pool amplified rearranged TRB by multiplex touch-down PCR. TCRdb passed the multiplex PCR reads through MiXCR, listing each CDR3 protein once. This sample yields roughly 12,000 distinct CDR3 sequences, of which 35% are seen a single time; 6.6% belongs to the top ten. V lost 5 bases and J lost 7, with 17 bases in between. Germline V gene lookup returns CDR1 SGHAT and CDR2 FQNNGV. The CDR3 spans 14 residues. The chain links TRBV11-2 to TRBJ1-1, with D perhaps matching TRBD1 (5 bases). This clonotype was obtained from a human donor in good health. The donor label of this sample is uncertain. Sample: blood. CDR3 nucleotide sequence: TGTGCCAGCAGCGGAGGGACGGAGGTCGGTGAAGCTTTCTTT. It specifies CASSGGTEVGEAFF.